Listed here are 22 T cell receptor beta chains from one sample, sequenced in a study of cytomegalovirus exposure and HLA in healthy donors. 60 Vbeta and 13 Jbeta primers were used in PCR. Assay used: immunoSEQ multiplex PCR; TCRdb lists only in-frame clones, some missing. Of some 110,000 clones listed, around three quarters are singletons. Sequencing was carried out using PBMCs. These receptor sequences come from a woman aged 55-69 years in good health and CMV-seropositive.

The chain couples TRBV27 to TRBJ2-4; possible D gene TRBD1, 5 bases. The ends were cut back, 5 bases at V and 3 bases at J, with 20 bases in the middle. Germline CDR1 MNHEY, CDR2 SMNVEV (reference sequence). This CDR3 is built from 17 residues. The CDR3 region has the DNA TGTGCCAGCAGTGAGAGAAGGGGTACCGCAGGCAAAAACATTCAGTACTTC. This codes for CASSERRGTAGKNIQYF.

The chain links TRBV7-2 to TRBJ2-4; 10 nucleotides match TRBD1. The CDR3 is 14 residues long. V lost 5 bases, J lost 6 bases, and 4 bases stayed unmatched. Germline V gene data show CDR1 as SGHTA and CDR2 as FQGNSA. CDR3 sequence: CASSPGQGRNIQYF. The CDR3 nucleotides read TGTGCCAGCAGCCCGGGACAGGGGAGAAACATTCAGTACTTC.

The chain carries TRBV2 and TRBJ1-2, with D maybe TRBD1 (5 bases). Between the trimmed V and J ends, which lost 0 bases and 5 bases, there was a span of 10 bases. Germline V CDR1 and CDR2: SNHLY, FYNNEI. The CDR3 has 14 residues. The CDR3 spells CASSEAGVGYGYTF. CDR3 in DNA: TGTGCCAGCAGTGAAGCAGGGGTCGGGTATGGCTACACCTTC.

A note on this clone: An end of the junction differs from the germline gene, which may be a read error. The rearrangement uses TRBV7-9 and TRBJ1-6; 7 bases are a match to TRBD1. Germline V CDR1 and CDR2: SEHNR, FQNEAQ (reference sequence). The CDR3 consists of 16 residues. CDR3 sequence reads: CSSSHSSTGTNSPLHF. The CDR3 DNA follows: TGTTCCAGCAGCCATTCTTCGACAGGGACGAATTCACCCCTCCACTTT.

In this sample, this clone turned up a few times. The chain joins TRBV9 to TRBJ2-7; 14 bases agree with TRBD2. There are 16 residues in the CDR3. Germline V gene sequence: CDR1 SGDLS, CDR2 YYNGEE. V was pared by 4 bases and J by 3 bases, with 6 bases of the junction left unmatched. CDR3 coding DNA: TGTGCCAGCAGCCCGACCGGGACTAGCGGGAGCTACGAGCAGTACTTC. Its protein product is CASSPTGTSGSYEQYF.

The chain links TRBV6-5 to TRBJ1-1; TRBD1 matches 9 bases. After removal of 0 bases from V and 4 bases from J, the junction contained 3 bases not matched to a gene. The CDR3 spans 15 residues. The germline CDR1 and CDR2 sequences are MNHEY and SVGAGI. The CDR3 reads CASSYSRGQGTEAFF. As DNA, the CDR3 is TGTGCCAGCAGTTACTCGAGGGGACAGGGCACTGAAGCTTTCTTT.

Comment on this clone: Additional DNA sequences in this sample encode the identical CDR3. V gene TRBV29-1 combines with J gene TRBJ2-5; 8 bases match TRBD2. J lost 5 bases, V lost 3 bases, and 11 bases had no gene match. There are 15 residues in the CDR3. CDR1 and CDR2 (germline): SQVTM, ANQGSEA. The CDR3 coding sequence is TGCAGCGTTGAGGGTACTAGCGGAAGGAAGGAGACCCAGTACTTC. Its translation: CSVEGTSGRKETQYF.

As DNA, the CDR3 is TGTGCCAGCAGCCCACGGACAGGCCTCGGTGAGCAGTTCTTC. This translates into CASSPRTGLGEQFF. The chain employs TRBV7-8 and TRBJ2-1; the match to TRBD1 covers 7 bases. Germline-derived CDR1 and CDR2 are SGHVS and FQNEAQ. This CDR3 comprises 14 residues. The V and J ends lost 5 bases and 9 bases, in that order; junction bases with no gene match: 10. Drawing the rest from reference TRBV7-8 and TRBJ2-1, the complete variable domain is GAGVSQSPRYKVAKRGQDVALRCDPISGHVSLFWYQQALGQGPEFLTYFQNEAQLDKSGLPSDRFFAERPEGSVSTLKIQRTQQEDSAVYLCASSPRTGLGEQFFGPGTRLTVL.

The rearrangement links TRBV5-8 to TRBJ1-1; 7 bases align to TRBD1. The CDR3 is 14 residues long. Germline lookup yields CDR1 SGHTS and CDR2 YDEGEE. Unmatched junction bases numbered 6, after V lost 2 bases and J lost 5 bases. The CDR3 nucleotides are TGTGCCAGCAGCTTCAGACAGGGACGGACTGAAGCTTTCTTT. Residues: CASSFRQGRTEAFF.

The rearrangement links TRBV30 to TRBJ1-2; the match to TRBD1 covers 8 bases. Germline V lookup: CDR1 GTSNPN, CDR2 SVGIG (reference sequence). With V trimmed by 3 bases and J by 6 bases, 9 bases remained unmatched. The CDR3 consists of 14 residues. CDR3 amino acids: CAWRGARTGNGYTF. In DNA form, the CDR3 reads TGTGCCTGGAGGGGGGCCAGGACAGGGAATGGCTACACCTTC.

In its sample, this clone was seen once. J is TRBJ1-3 and V is TRBV7-9, with unresolved D. Deletions cut 7 bases from V and 0 bases from J, with 10 bases between. Germline V gene data show CDR1 as SEHNR and CDR2 as FQNEAQ (reference sequence). The CDR3 consists of 14 residues. The CDR3 region has the DNA TGTGCCAGCACCATATCGGGCTCTGGAAACACCATATATTTT. It translates to CASTISGSGNTIYF.

The chain is built from TRBV6-5 and TRBJ1-6; no firm D call. This CDR3 has 12 residues. Germline V gene data show CDR1 as MNHEY and CDR2 as SVGAGI. V was cut by 4 bases and J by 12 bases, with 10 bases left in between. CDR3 loop: CASSLLPGPLHF. The CDR3 DNA sequence: TGTGCCAGCAGTTTACTTCCGGGACCCCTCCACTTT.

The rearrangement joins TRBV11-2 to TRBJ2-5, with 11 bases aligning to TRBD2. The J segment lost 7 bases and the V segment lost 4 bases, leaving 5 bases of the junction unmatched. Germline CDR1 is SGHAT and CDR2 is FQNNGV. The CDR3 spans 14 residues. CDR3 loop: CASSSPGLAATQYF. DNA of the CDR3: TGTGCCAGCAGCTCGCCGGGACTAGCGGCGACCCAGTACTTC.

This chain uses TRBV12-5 with TRBJ1-2; 7 bases are shared with TRBD1. Germline CDR1 and CDR2: LGHNT and FRNRAP. This CDR3 spans 17 amino acids. Trimming at V came to 6 bases and at J to 6 bases, leaving 19 bases not matched to a gene. The CDR3 region is CASGQSGQTLLGHGYTF. CDR3 nucleotide sequence: TGTGCTAGTGGACAGTCGGGACAGACTCTTTTAGGGCATGGCTACACCTTC.

The chain carries TRBV15 and TRBJ1-2; a weak D match, TRBD1 (5 bases). With 5 bases removed from V and 2 bases from J, the gap between germline ends came to 9 bases. Per germline, CDR1 LNHNV and CDR2 YYDKDF (reference sequence). The CDR3 runs to 13 residues. The CDR3: CATSQGQNYGYTF. Written as DNA, the CDR3 is TGTGCCACCAGCCAAGGACAAAACTATGGCTACACCTTC.

The chain links TRBV5-5 to TRBJ2-1; weak D call: TRBD1 (6 bases). The V and J ends lost 0 bases and 9 bases respectively, with 16 bases between them. Germline V gene data show CDR1 as SGHKS and CDR2 as YYEKEE (reference sequence). This CDR3 is built from 15 residues. The CDR3 region is CASSLGGTGTTEQFF. The CDR3 DNA reads TGTGCCAGCAGCTTGGGAGGAACAGGGACCACTGAGCAGTTCTTC.

This sequence joins TRBV5-5 and TRBJ1-3; D may be TRBD1 (6 bases). Looked up from germline, CDR1 is SGHKS and CDR2 is YYEKEE (reference sequence). V dropped 6 bases and J dropped 2 bases, with 12 bases sitting between them. This CDR3 spans 14 amino acids. The CDR3 DNA follows: TGTGCCAGCACAGGGGTGTGGGCTGGAAACACCATATATTTT. Protein sequence: CASTGVWAGNTIYF.

The chain couples TRBV27 to TRBJ2-2, with 10 bases fitting TRBD1. Germline V gene sequence: CDR1 MNHEY, CDR2 SMNVEV (reference sequence). The CDR3 is 16 amino acids. V gave up 2 bases and J gave up 5 bases; unmatched junction bases: 5. The CDR3 nucleotides read TGTGCCAGCAGTTTAATCCCGGGACAGGGGACCGGGGAGCTGTTTTTT. This encodes CASSLIPGQGTGELFF.

The chain is built from TRBV5-4 and TRBJ2-1; 7 nucleotides align to TRBD1. Germline trimming cut 1 base from V and 4 bases from J; bases unmatched to any gene: 2. CDR1 SGHNT and CDR2 YYREEE come from the germline V gene (reference sequence). The CDR3 loop spans 14 amino acids. For the CDR3, the DNA is TGTGCCAGCAGCTTGACAGGGGAGTACAATGAGCAGTTCTTC. Amino acid sequence: CASSLTGEYNEQFF.

The chain links TRBV6-4 to TRBJ2-7; TRBD2 matches 14 bases. Per the germline V gene, CDR1 is MRHNA and CDR2 is SNTAGT. This CDR3 comprises 17 residues. V was pared by 7 bases and J by 1 base, with 9 bases of the junction left unmatched. CDR3 loop: CASIPTSGGALSYEQYF. For the CDR3, the DNA is TGTGCCAGCATTCCGACTAGCGGGGGGGCCCTATCCTACGAGCAGTACTTC.

The chain links TRBV5-1 to TRBJ2-7, with D unclear. Trimming shortened V by 4 bases and J by 4 bases, and 15 bases separated the two germline ends. The CDR3 has 14 amino acids. Germline V gene data show CDR1 as SGHRS and CDR2 as YFSETQ. The CDR3 DNA reads as TGCGCCAGCAGCCCAGGAATCCCCAAATACGAGCAGTACTTC. This sequence encodes CASSPGIPKYEQYF.

A few counts support this clone. DNA of the CDR3: TGTGCCAGCAGCGTAGGGGGGGGTTACAATGAGCAGTTCTTC. Translating it yields CASSVGGGYNEQFF. The rearrangement links TRBV9 to TRBJ2-1; TRBD2 matches at 7 bases. CDR3 length: 14 amino acids. The germline V gene has CDR1 SGDLS and CDR2 YYNGEE. With 0 bases clipped from V and 4 bases from J, the junction kept 1 base outside the gene matches.